This T cell receptor (beta chain) was sequenced during a study of blood T cell repertoires in COVID-19. The overall study: COVID-19 samples collected from the United States, Italy and Spain covered acute and convalescent phases. Sources were T cells, B-cell-depleted T cells, or PBMCs; the material itself was cDNA or gDNA.

V was cut by 3 bases and J by 7 bases, with 6 bases left in between. The CDR3 length is 11 residues. From germline, CDR1 is DFQATT and CDR2 SNEGSKA (reference sequence). The protocol was immunoSEQ multiplex PCR, while the TCRdb copy is restricted to in-frame clones and leaves out a portion. This table holds 390,000 or so clones, around 86% found once. V usage is TRBV20-1 and J usage is TRBJ1-4, with D unresolved. Sequenced: PBMCs or T cells enriched from blood (not recorded which). The TCR originated in a woman aged 50 to 65 who had recovered from COVID-19. The CDR3 reads CSARGGEKLFF. In nucleotides, the CDR3 is TGCAGTGCTAGGGGAGGTGAAAAACTGTTTTTT.